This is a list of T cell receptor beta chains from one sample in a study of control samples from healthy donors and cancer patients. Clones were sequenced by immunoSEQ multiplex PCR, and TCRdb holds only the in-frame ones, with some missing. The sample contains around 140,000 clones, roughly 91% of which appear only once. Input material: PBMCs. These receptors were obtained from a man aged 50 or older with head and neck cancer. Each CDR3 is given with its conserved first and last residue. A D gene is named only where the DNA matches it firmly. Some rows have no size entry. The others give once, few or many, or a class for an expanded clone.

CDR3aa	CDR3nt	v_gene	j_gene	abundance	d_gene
CASSQEGDRGVETNEKLFF	TGTGCCAGCAGCCAAGAGGGGGACAGGGGAGTTGAAACTAATGAAAAACTGTTTTTT	TRBV4-2	TRBJ1-4	-	TRBD1
CASSPNTLTSGAIAYNEQFF	TGTGCCAGTAGTCCAAACACCCTGACTAGCGGGGCGATTGCCTACAATGAGCAGTTCTTC	TRBV19	TRBJ2-1	-	TRBD2
CSASSGGEAYEQYF	TGCAGTGCTAGTTCCGGGGGCGAGGCCTACGAGCAGTACTTC	TRBV20-1	TRBJ2-7	-	-
CASSITYEQYF	TGTGCCAGCAGTATCACATACGAGCAGTACTTC	TRBV25-1	TRBJ2-7	-	-
CASSLVGGASYEQYF	TGTGCCAGCAGCTTAGTGGGGGGGGCCTCCTACGAGCAGTACTTC	TRBV7-9	TRBJ2-7	-	-
CASSEQSSIPGELFF	TGTGCCAGCAGTGAACAGAGCTCCATTCCAGGGGAGCTGTTTTTT	TRBV6-1	TRBJ2-2	once	-
CASSYGRYNSPLHF	TGTGCCAGCAGTTACGGGCGGTATAATTCACCCCTCCACTTT	TRBV6-6	TRBJ1-6	-	-
CASSADGDSPLHF	TGCGCCAGCAGCGCAGACGGGGATTCACCCCTCCACTTT	TRBV10-2	TRBJ1-6	-	-
CASSTSGLREQYF	TGTGCCAGTAGTACCTCCGGGTTGCGCGAGCAGTACTTC	TRBV19	TRBJ2-7	-	-
CASSIRALDTQYF	TGTGCCAGTAGTATACGCGCACTAGATACGCAGTATTTT	TRBV19	TRBJ2-3	-	-
CATSTGTMNTEAFF	TGCGCCACCTCGACAGGGACCATGAACACTGAAGCTTTCTTT	TRBV23-1	TRBJ1-1	-	TRBD1
CASSLGTGAPQHF	TGTGCCAGCAGCCTAGGGACAGGGGCCCCCCAGCATTTT	TRBV5-4	TRBJ1-5	-	TRBD1
CASSWARGATNEKLFF	TGTGCCAGCAGTTGGGCTCGGGGTGCAACTAATGAAAAACTGTTTTTT	TRBV27	TRBJ1-4	-	-
CASSLSLGGRANYGYTF	TGTGCCAGCAGTTTATCGCTGGGGGGAAGAGCTAACTATGGCTACACCTTC	TRBV27	TRBJ1-2	-	-
CASSLALGPGELFF	TGTGCCAGCAGCTTAGCGCTAGGGCCCGGGGAGCTGTTTTTT	TRBV7-9	TRBJ2-2	-	-
CASSSSGERIRTEAFF	TGTGCCAGCAGTTCTTCAGGGGAAAGGATCCGGACTGAAGCTTTCTTT	TRBV27	TRBJ1-1	-	-
CASLLNTEAFF	TGTGCCAGTTTGTTGAACACTGAAGCTTTCTTT	TRBV12-3/TRBV12-4	TRBJ1-1	-	-
CASSEYVAATF	TGTGCCAGCAGTGAATATGTGGCAGCGACCTTC	TRBV2	TRBJ1-2	once	-
CSVEDPGLAGAETQYF	TGCAGCGTTGAAGATCCGGGGCTAGCGGGAGCAGAGACCCAGTACTTC	TRBV29-1	TRBJ2-5	-	TRBD2
CASSLSGAFWPQHF	TGTGCCAGCAGCTTATCGGGGGCTTTTTGGCCCCAGCATTTT	TRBV7-9	TRBJ1-5	-	-
CASSLDFGSDSYEQYF	TGTGCCAGCAGCTTAGACTTCGGGTCAGACTCCTACGAGCAGTACTTC	TRBV7-9	TRBJ2-7	few	-
CASSFGGSGANVLTF	TGTGCCAGCAGCTTCGGGGGCTCTGGGGCCAACGTCCTGACTTTC	TRBV7-3	TRBJ2-6	-	-
CASSLGYPGQGYQETQYF	TGCGCCAGCAGCCTCGGGTACCCGGGACAGGGGTATCAAGAGACCCAGTACTTC	TRBV4-1	TRBJ2-5	once	TRBD1
CASSLGQVGQFF	TGTGCCAGCAGTTTAGGGCAGGTTGGGCAGTTCTTC	TRBV12-3/TRBV12-4	TRBJ2-1	-	-
CASSPWTAATNEKLFF	TGTGCCAGCAGCCCCTGGACCGCCGCAACTAATGAAAAACTGTTTTTT	TRBV7-9	TRBJ1-4	-	-
CASSWGQGYTEAFF	TGTGCCAGCAGCTGGGGACAGGGATACACTGAAGCTTTCTTT	TRBV28	TRBJ1-1	-	TRBD1
CASSQSRLAGYNEQFF	TGTGCCAGCAGTCAGAGCCGACTAGCGGGGTACAATGAGCAGTTCTTC	TRBV27	TRBJ2-1	-	TRBD2
CASSLSRLWADTQYF	TGTGCCAGCAGTTTATCTCGCCTATGGGCAGATACGCAGTATTTT	TRBV27	TRBJ2-3	-	-
CASSEEWGKGAGELFF	TGTGCCAGCAGTGAAGAATGGGGGAAGGGGGCCGGGGAGCTGTTTTTT	TRBV25-1	TRBJ2-2	-	-
CASSLEAGRNEQFF	TGTGCCAGCAGCTTAGAGGCAGGGAGGAATGAGCAGTTCTTC	TRBV13	TRBJ2-1	-	-
CASTRDSNQPQHF	TGTGCCAGCACCCGGGATTCCAATCAGCCCCAGCATTTT	TRBV12-3/TRBV12-4	TRBJ1-5	-	-
CASSQAQDFSYTEAFF	TGCGCCAGCAGCCAAGCCCAGGACTTCAGTTACACTGAAGCTTTCTTT	TRBV4-1	TRBJ1-1	-	-
CASSFTGRTNEKLFF	TGTGCCAGCAGTTTCACAGGGCGGACTAATGAAAAACTGTTTTTT	TRBV28	TRBJ1-4	-	-
CASSEGQGPSGNTIYF	TGTGCCAGCAGCGAAGGGCAAGGTCCCTCTGGAAACACCATATATTTT	TRBV2	TRBJ1-3	-	-
CASSLEGNGYTF	TGTGCCAGCAGCTTAGAGGGTAATGGCTACACCTTC	TRBV11-2	TRBJ1-2	-	-
CASSDTGDEQYF	TGTGCCAGCAGCGATACAGGGGACGAGCAGTACTTC	TRBV5-4	TRBJ2-7	-	TRBD1
CASSEGLAGGDTQYF	TGTGCCAGCAGTGAAGGGCTAGCGGGAGGAGATACGCAGTATTTT	TRBV2	TRBJ2-3	-	TRBD2
CASSISGRGIRTDTQYF	TGTGCCAGTAGTATATCAGGGAGAGGGATCCGCACAGATACGCAGTATTTT	TRBV19	TRBJ2-3	-	-
CASSSLGQQRETQYF	TGCGCCAGCAGCTCCCTAGGACAGCAGCGGGAGACCCAGTACTTC	TRBV5-1	TRBJ2-5	-	-
CATSQVTGNTDTQYF	TGTGCCACCAGTCAGGTTACGGGGAACACAGATACGCAGTATTTT	TRBV24-1	TRBJ2-3	-	-
CASSFLDIRPLTEAFF	TGTGCCAGCAGCTTCTTAGACATCCGGCCTCTCACTGAAGCTTTCTTT	TRBV7-8	TRBJ1-1	-	-
CASSISPSYEQYF	TGTGCCAGTAGTATCTCGCCCTCCTACGAGCAGTACTTC	TRBV19	TRBJ2-7	once	-
CASSPWGNTEAFF	TGTGCCAGCAGCCCGTGGGGGAACACTGAAGCTTTCTTT	TRBV7-9	TRBJ1-1	-	-
CASSPTDHGYTF	TGTGCCAGCTCCCCTACGGACCATGGCTACACCTTC	TRBV28	TRBJ1-2	few	-
CASSLDLNTGELFF	TGTGCCAGCAGTTTAGACTTGAACACCGGGGAGCTGTTTTTT	TRBV27	TRBJ2-2	-	-
CASRGPGDTQYF	TGTGCCAGCAGAGGACCGGGGGATACGCAGTATTTT	TRBV6-6	TRBJ2-3	once	-
CASSAKATNEKLFF	TGTGCCAGCAGCGCCAAAGCAACTAATGAAAAACTGTTTTTT	TRBV3-1/TRBV3-2	TRBJ1-4	-	-
CASSFSAVVMNTEAFF	TGTGCCAGCAGTTTTAGTGCCGTGGTGATGAACACTGAAGCTTTCTTT	TRBV27	TRBJ1-1	once	-
CASSDIGGVNQPQHF	TGTGCCAGCAGTGACATTGGGGGCGTCAATCAGCCCCAGCATTTT	TRBV6-1	TRBJ1-5	-	-
CASSVGGGQETQYF	TGTGCCAGCAGTGTCGGGGGGGGCCAAGAGACCCAGTACTTC	TRBV9	TRBJ2-5	-	TRBD2
CASSLASYEQYF	TGTGCCAGCAGTTTAGCCTCCTACGAGCAGTACTTC	TRBV28	TRBJ2-7	few	-
CASSSGGTGSYEQYF	TGTGCCAGCAGCTCTGGGGGGACAGGCTCGTACGAGCAGTACTTC	TRBV5-4	TRBJ2-7	-	TRBD1
CASSHGSGNAYEQYF	TGTGCCAGCAGTCATGGGAGCGGGAACGCCTACGAGCAGTACTTC	TRBV27	TRBJ2-7	-	TRBD2